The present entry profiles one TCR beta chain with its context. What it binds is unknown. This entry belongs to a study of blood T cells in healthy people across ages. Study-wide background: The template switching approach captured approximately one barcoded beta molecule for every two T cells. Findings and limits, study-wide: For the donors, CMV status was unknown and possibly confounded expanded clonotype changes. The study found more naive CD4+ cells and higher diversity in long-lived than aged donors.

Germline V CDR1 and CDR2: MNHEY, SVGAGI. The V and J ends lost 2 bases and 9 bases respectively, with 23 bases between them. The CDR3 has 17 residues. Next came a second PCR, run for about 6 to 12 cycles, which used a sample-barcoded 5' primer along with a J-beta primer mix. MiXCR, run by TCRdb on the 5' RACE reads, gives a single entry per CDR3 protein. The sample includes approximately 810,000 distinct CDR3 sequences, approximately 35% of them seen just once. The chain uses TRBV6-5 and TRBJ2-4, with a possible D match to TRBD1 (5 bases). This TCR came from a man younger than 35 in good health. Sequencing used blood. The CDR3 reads CASSYPRQIFSLGIQYF. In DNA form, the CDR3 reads TGTGCCAGCAGTTACCCTAGACAGATATTTAGCCTAGGCATTCAGTACTTC.